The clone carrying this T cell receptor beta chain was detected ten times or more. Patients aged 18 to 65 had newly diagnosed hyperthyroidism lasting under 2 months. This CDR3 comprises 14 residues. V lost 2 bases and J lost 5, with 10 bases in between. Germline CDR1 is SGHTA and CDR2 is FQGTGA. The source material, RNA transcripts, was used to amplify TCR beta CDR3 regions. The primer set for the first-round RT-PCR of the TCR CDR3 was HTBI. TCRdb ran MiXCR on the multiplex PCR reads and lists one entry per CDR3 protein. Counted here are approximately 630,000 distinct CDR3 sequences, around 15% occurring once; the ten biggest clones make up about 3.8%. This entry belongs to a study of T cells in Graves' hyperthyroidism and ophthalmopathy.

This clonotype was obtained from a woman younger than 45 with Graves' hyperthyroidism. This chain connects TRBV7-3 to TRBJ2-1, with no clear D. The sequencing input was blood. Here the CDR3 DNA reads TGTGCCAGCAGCTTACTAGGTGTGGACAATGAGCAGTTCTTC. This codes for CASSLLGVDNEQFF.